The rows below give T cell receptor beta chains drawn from one sample of a study of OX40 agonist ivuxolimab in advanced cancers. This table comes from immunoSEQ multiplex PCR, and its TCRdb copy is limited to in-frame clones, with some not included. The table has 75,000 to 80,000 clones, over 70% seen once. The sequencing here drew on CD4+ or CD8+ T cells sorted from blood, taken in a trial of the OX40 agonist ivuxolimab. The source is an adult with an advanced solid tumor such as melanoma, head and neck, liver or kidney cancer. Both conserved end residues are part of each CDR3. D genes are given only for firm matches. Rows may omit the clone size; those that give it use once, few, many or a size class.

>TRBJ2-3|once|TRBV10-3|-
TGTGCCATCAGTGAAGTGACAGATACGCAGTATTTT
CAISEVTDTQYF
>TRBJ1-6|-|TRBV12-2|-
TGTGCAAGTCGCTTAGAGGTAGGGTGTTATAATTCACCCCTCCACTTT
CASRLEVGCYNSPLHF
>TRBJ1-2|-|TRBV27|-
TGTGCCAGCAGTTTAGCCGCCGGAGCTAACTATGGCTACACCTTC
CASSLAAGANYGYTF
>TRBJ2-1|few|TRBV9|TRBD1
TGTGCCAGCAGCTTCTCGACAGGGGGATCCTACAATGAGCAGTTCTTC
CASSFSTGGSYNEQFF
>TRBJ2-7|-|TRBV5-6|-
TGTGCCAGCAGCTTTGACACTACAGGGAACGAGCAGTACTTC
CASSFDTTGNEQYF
>TRBJ2-3|-|TRBV19|-
TGTGCCAGTAGTATGCGTCGAGCGGTTGAGGATACGCAGTATTTT
CASSMRRAVEDTQYF
>TRBJ1-1|-|TRBV7-9|TRBD1
TGTGCCAGCGTTCGGACAGGGGGCGCGGGTGAAGCTTTCTTT
CASVRTGGAGEAFF
>TRBJ2-1|once|TRBV5-1|TRBD2
TGCGCCAGCAGCTTAGGACTAGCGGAGAGGTCCTACAATGAGCAGTTCTTC
CASSLGLAERSYNEQFF
>TRBJ2-5|-|TRBV5-1|-
TGCGCCAGCAGCCCGGGGACCGGGGGAGAGACCCAGTACTTC
CASSPGTGGETQYF
>TRBJ2-2|-|TRBV30|-
TGTGCCTGGAGTAGGAGGAACACCGGGGAGCTGTTTTTT
CAWSRRNTGELFF
>TRBJ1-3|-|TRBV19|-
TGTGCCAGTAGTATAGAGGGGCACACCATATATTTT
CASSIEGHTIYF
>TRBJ2-7|once|TRBV5-5|-
TGTGCCAGCAGCTTGCGAGGGGCTGGAAACTACGAGCAGTACTTC
CASSLRGAGNYEQYF
>TRBJ2-5|-|TRBV5-1|TRBD1
TGCGCCAGCAGCGTAACCGGGACAGGGGTAGAGACCCAGTACTTC
CASSVTGTGVETQYF
>TRBJ1-2|-|TRBV5-6|-
TGTGCCAGCAGCCCCCTAGGGGTCGGGGGCTTTTCGGATGGCTACACCTTC
CASSPLGVGGFSDGYTF
>TRBJ2-1|-|TRBV30|TRBD2
TGTGCCTGGATGGCTAGCGGGAGTCGTGTTAGCTCCTACAATGAGCAGTTCTTC
CAWMASGSRVSSYNEQFF
>TRBJ1-1|-|TRBV7-9|TRBD1
TGTGCCAGCAGCTTAAAGTGGCAGGGGGCGGTGAACACTGAAGCTTTCTTT
CASSLKWQGAVNTEAFF
>TRBJ1-2|-|TRBV5-6|TRBD1
TGTGCCAGCAGCTTTACCCAGGGGGCGTGGGGCTACACCTTC
CASSFTQGAWGYTF
>TRBJ2-1|-|TRBV7-9|-
TGTGCCAGCAGGCGACCGGACCCGAGCTCCTACAATGAGCAGTTCTTC
CASRRPDPSSYNEQFF
>TRBJ2-7|once|TRBV7-2|-
TGTGCCAGCAGCTCTCCGATCGTCTACGAGCAGTACTTC
CASSSPIVYEQYF
>TRBJ1-5|-|TRBV2|-
TGTGCCAGCAGTGAAGCGTGGGGCAGAACTTATAGCAATCAGCCCCAGCATTTT
CASSEAWGRTYSNQPQHF
>TRBJ1-4|-|TRBV30|-
TGTGCCTGGAGTCAATCAACTAATGAAAAACTGTTTTTT
CAWSQSTNEKLFF
>TRBJ1-2|-|TRBV14|TRBD1
TGTGCCAGCAGCCAGACGGGACAGCCCTGGCGTTATGGCTACACCTTC
CASSQTGQPWRYGYTF
>TRBJ1-1|-|TRBV25-1|-
TGTGCCAGCAGTGGGGGTGGGGGCACTGAAGCTTTCTTT
CASSGGGGTEAFF
>TRBJ1-1|-|TRBV11-1|TRBD1
TGTGCCAGCAGCCAGCGACAGGGGCGGAACACTGAAGCTTTCTTT
CASSQRQGRNTEAFF
>TRBJ2-1|-|TRBV5-1|TRBD2
TGCGCCACCACGCTAGCGGGCGACTCCTACAATGAGCAGTTCTTC
CATTLAGDSYNEQFF
>TRBJ2-1|-|TRBV5-4|TRBD2
TGTGCCAGCAGCTTAGGGACTGGGAGGGAGGATGAGCAGTTCTTC
CASSLGTGREDEQFF
>TRBJ2-2|-|TRBV19|-
TGTGCCAGTAGTATAAAGGGAGGTGTGGGCGGGGAGCTGTTTTTT
CASSIKGGVGGELFF
>TRBJ1-1|-|TRBV11-2|-
TGTGCCAGCAGCTTAGGGGGTTGGGCAATGAACACTGAAGCTTTCTTT
CASSLGGWAMNTEAFF